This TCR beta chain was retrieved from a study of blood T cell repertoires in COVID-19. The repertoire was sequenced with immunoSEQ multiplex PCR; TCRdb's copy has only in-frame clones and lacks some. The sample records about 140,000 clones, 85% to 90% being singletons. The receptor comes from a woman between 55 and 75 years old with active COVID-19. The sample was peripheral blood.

The CDR3 region has the DNA TGTGCCAGCAGCTTGGTGGGGGGAATAGGTCGCTATGGCTACACCTTC. Translated, it gives CASSLVGGIGRYGYTF. The J gene is TRBJ1-2, the V gene TRBV5-6, with D possibly being TRBD1 (5 bases). The CDR3 is 16 residues long. In germline, CDR1 is SGHDT, CDR2 YYEEEE. Trimming stripped 0 bases from V and 4 bases from J, with 16 bases between.